This T cell receptor (beta chain) was sequenced in a study of CD8+ T cells in alopecia areata. Study in general: Patients received oral tofacitinib, 5 to 10 mg twice daily, for moderate-to-severe alopecia areata. Study conclusions and caveats: Among the 100 top clones, expanded CD8+ clones, like scalp clonality, were significantly decreased by tofacitinib. Uncertain still, given a single nonresponder, is whether baseline CD8+ expansion links to response. Lesional scalp exceeded normal scalp in clonality, especially in alopecia totalis/universalis.

In regard to this clone: Its antigen is undetermined.

RNA extraction was followed by reverse transcription into cDNA, which acted as the sequencing template. The assay was immunoSEQ multiplex PCR, and TCRdb's table has in-frame clones only and misses some. The sample consists of fewer than 150,000 clones, 82% of them appearing once. Treatment specified: oral pan-JAK inhibitor, 5-10 mg twice daily. CDR3 length: 15 amino acids. Germline CDR1 and CDR2: MNHEY and SVGAGI. V shed 0 bases and J 7 bases; nucleotides not matched to a gene: 8. The rearrangement uses TRBV6-5 and TRBJ2-7, with 8 bases that match TRBD1. The receptor's source is a human donor with alopecia areata. The sequenced sample was CD8+ T cells sorted from blood, obtained at week 4, from a patient treated with tofacitinib. The CDR3 DNA reads TGTGCCAGCAGTTACTCGAGGACAGGGATTGTGGAGCAGTACTTC. Translation gives CASSYSRTGIVEQYF.